This T cell receptor beta chain was documented in a study of blood T cells in healthy people across ages. The study's findings and limits: Changes seen in expanded clonotypes were possibly confounded by donor CMV status left unknown. Strong correlation existed between TCR beta diversity and naive T cell percentage.

V shed 0 bases and J 9 bases; nucleotides not matched to a gene: 11. This CDR3 contains 16 residues. Germline-derived CDR1 and CDR2 are DFQATT and SNEGSKA (reference sequence). Then a second PCR, running about 7 to 11 cycles, was carried out with a sample-barcoded 5' primer and a J-beta primer mix. A single record per CDR3 protein comes from TCRdb applying MiXCR to the 5' RACE reads. The sample holds just under 900,000 distinct CDR3 sequences, around 26% seen once. This clonotype occurred a few times. Its antigen is still unknown. This clonotype originated in a woman at least 80 years old in good health. This chain joins TRBV20-1 and TRBJ1-6, with 7 bases that match TRBD1. Sequenced material: blood. The CDR3 here is CSARDQVEGAGSPLHF. CDR3 bases: TGCAGTGCTAGAGATCAAGTAGAGGGGGCCGGTTCACCCCTCCACTTT.